This paragraph covers one TCR beta chain sequence. The antigen is unknown. The sequence runs out 3 residues before the end of the CDR3; the remainder is reconstructed from the germline J gene. V trimming: 4 bases; J trimming: 3 bases; junction bases outside the gene matches: 8. CDR1 is MNHEY, CDR2 SVGEGT, per germline. The CDR3 totals 16 residues. All donors had a single incident cervical HPV16 infection, not prevalent. Assay used: immunoSEQ multiplex PCR; TCRdb lists only in-frame clones, some missing. In all, the sample yields roughly 12,000 clones. The data originate from a study of T cells in women clearing cervical HPV infection. Study overall: Case blood was drawn when the lesion was first found; control blood after infection became undetectable.

Study-level findings and limits: A classifier using richness and V gene abundances reached an AUC of around 0.83. Associations may precede or follow infection; HPV-specific or memory T cells were not isolated.

The clonotype originates from a woman aged 18 to 75 with a cervical HPV16 infection that either progressed to CIN3+ or cleared (not recorded which). The sample consisted of blood buffy coat. The gene calls are TRBV6-2 or TRBV6-3 and TRBJ2-2, with 7 bases aligning to TRBD1. The part of the CDR3 DNA that was read is TGTGCCAGCAGTTTTCTACGAGGGACAGACACCGGGGAG. Its protein is CASSFLRGTDTGE. The CDR3 in full is CASSFLRGTDTGELFF.